What follows is one T cell receptor beta chain and its context. The antigen remains unidentified. This sample is drawn from a study of T cell responses to AZD1222 COVID-19 vaccine. General study results and limits: The donor cohort was predominantly white British with a female majority, and clonal diversity may have been underestimated. The study reported that nearly half of spike-specific TCRs target unmutated variant regions.

Clones were read by immunoSEQ multiplex PCR, and TCRdb kept only the in-frame ones, dropping some. The sample has about 200,000 clones; about 86% are singletons. The CDR3 length is 15 residues. Trimming at V came to 6 bases and at J to 7 bases, leaving 12 bases not matched to a gene. The germline CDR1 and CDR2 sequences are MDHEN and SYDVKM. The chain carries TRBV28 and TRBJ2-5, with 9 bases that match TRBD2. This receptor was identified in an adult in good health. This sample comprised peripheral blood, obtained on day 0 of AZD1222 vaccination. CDR3 nucleotides: TGTGCCAGCAGACACGCGGGGGGGGCATCCGCGACCCAGTACTTC. It codes for CASRHAGGASATQYF.